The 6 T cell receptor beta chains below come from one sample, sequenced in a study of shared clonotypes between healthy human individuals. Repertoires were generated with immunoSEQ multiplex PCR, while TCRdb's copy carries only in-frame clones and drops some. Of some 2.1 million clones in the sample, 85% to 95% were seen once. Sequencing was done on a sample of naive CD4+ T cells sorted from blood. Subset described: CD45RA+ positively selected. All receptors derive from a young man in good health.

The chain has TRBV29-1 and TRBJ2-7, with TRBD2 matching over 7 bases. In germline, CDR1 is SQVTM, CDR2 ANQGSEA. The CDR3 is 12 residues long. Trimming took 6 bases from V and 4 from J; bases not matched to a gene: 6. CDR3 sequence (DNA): TGCAGCGTCGCCATCGGGGGGTACGAGCAGTACTTC. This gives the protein CSVAIGGYEQYF.

The CDR3, as DNA: TGTGCCAGCAGCCAAACCGGAAAGGGAGAAAAACTGTTTTTT. It codes for CASSQTGKGEKLFF. This chain links TRBV14 with TRBJ1-4; D remains ambiguous. This CDR3 region has 14 residues. V was trimmed by 2 bases and J by 8 bases, leaving 12 bases between them. CDR1 SGHDN and CDR2 FVKESK come from the germline V gene. Drawing the rest from reference TRBV14 and TRBJ1-4, the complete variable domain is EAGVTQFPSHSVIEKGQTVTLRCDPISGHDNLYWYRRVMGKEIKFLLHFVKESKQDESGMPNNRFLAERTGGTYSTLKVQPAELEDSGVYFCASSQTGKGEKLFFGSGTQLSVL.

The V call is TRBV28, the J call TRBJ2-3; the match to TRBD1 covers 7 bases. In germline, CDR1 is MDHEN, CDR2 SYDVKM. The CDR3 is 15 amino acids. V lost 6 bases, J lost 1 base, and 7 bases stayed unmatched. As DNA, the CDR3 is TGTGCCAGCAGGGCAGGGACAGCTGGCACAGATACGCAGTATTTT. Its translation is CASRAGTAGTDTQYF.

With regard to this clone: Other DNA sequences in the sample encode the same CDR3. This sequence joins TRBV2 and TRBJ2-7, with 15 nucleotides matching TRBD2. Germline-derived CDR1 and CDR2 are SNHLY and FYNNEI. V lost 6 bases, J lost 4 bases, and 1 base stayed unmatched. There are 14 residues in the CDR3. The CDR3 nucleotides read TGTGCCAGCAGAGGACTAGCGGGAGGGTACGAGCAGTACTTC. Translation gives CASRGLAGGYEQYF.

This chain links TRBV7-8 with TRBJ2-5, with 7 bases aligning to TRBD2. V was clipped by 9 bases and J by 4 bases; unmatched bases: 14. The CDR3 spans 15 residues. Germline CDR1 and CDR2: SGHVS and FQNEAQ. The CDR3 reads CASSTLAGVTETQYF. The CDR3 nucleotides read TGTGCCAGTAGCACTCTGGCGGGAGTAACAGAGACCCAGTACTTC.

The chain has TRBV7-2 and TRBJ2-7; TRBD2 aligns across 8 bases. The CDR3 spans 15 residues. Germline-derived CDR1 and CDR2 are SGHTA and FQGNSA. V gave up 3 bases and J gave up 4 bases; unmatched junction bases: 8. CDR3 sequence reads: CASSLTSGGPYEQYF. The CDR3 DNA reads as TGTGCCAGCAGCTTGACCTCGGGAGGGCCGTACGAGCAGTACTTC.